This TCR beta chain stems from a study of T cells in Graves' hyperthyroidism and ophthalmopathy. The source material, RNA transcripts, was used to amplify TCR beta CDR3 regions. The primer set for the first-round RT-PCR of the TCR CDR3 was HTBI. Via MiXCR, TCRdb re-called the multiplex PCR reads, giving one row per CDR3 protein. The sample lists about 840,000 distinct CDR3 sequences, around 38% seen once, with 7.5% to 9.5% in the top ten. This clonotype was picked up many times. Germline CDR1 is LNHDA and CDR2 is SQIVND (reference sequence). The CDR3 spans 12 residues. The V and J ends lost 5 bases and 10 bases respectively, with 12 bases between them. Recently diagnosed hyperthyroidism of less than 2 months' duration affected patients aged 18 to 65.

Material: blood. The source of this sequence is a man aged 18 to 30 with Graves' hyperthyroidism. The chain recombines TRBV19 with TRBJ1-5; D is uncertain. This chain's CDR3 is CASSPPRSPQHF. DNA of the CDR3: TGTGCCAGTAGTCCGCCGAGGAGTCCCCAGCATTTT.